Listed here are 23 T cell receptor beta chains from one sample, sequenced in a study of T cells in Graves' hyperthyroidism and ophthalmopathy. Researchers took RNA transcripts and amplified the TCR beta CDR3 regions from them. The TCR CDR3 was amplified in a first-round RT-PCR using the HTBI primer set. In TCRdb, the multiplex PCR reads were re-called with MiXCR into one record per CDR3 protein. This table has 500,000 or so distinct CDR3 sequences, approximately 17% appearing once. What was sequenced was blood. These receptors originate from a young woman with Graves' ophthalmopathy.

In its sample, this clonotype was seen many times. The J gene is TRBJ2-5, the V gene TRBV7-8; D might be TRBD1 (5 bases). Trimming removed 2 bases at V and 2 bases at J, with 15 bases between. Germline assignment: CDR1 SGHVS and CDR2 FQNEAQ. The CDR3 totals 16 residues. The CDR3 region has the DNA TGTGCCAGCAGCTTATGGCCTAGACAGAGACAAGAGACCCAGTACTTC. It translates to CASSLWPRQRQETQYF.

This clonotype was recorded at least ten times. The V gene is TRBV9, the J gene TRBJ2-3; 7 bases match TRBD2. From germline, CDR1 is SGDLS and CDR2 YYNGEE. This CDR3 has 15 residues. Losses at the gene ends were 3 bases for V and 0 bases for J; bases not matched to a gene: 4. CDR3 residues: CASSGGGVSTDTQYF. The CDR3, as DNA: TGTGCCAGCAGCGGGGGGGGAGTCAGCACAGATACGCAGTATTTT.

This clonotype has only a few counts. The chain couples TRBV10-3 to TRBJ2-1, with 7 bases that match TRBD2. The CDR3 spans 12 residues. The germline CDR1 and CDR2 sequences are ENHRY and SYGVKD. With 11 bases clipped from V and 5 bases from J, the junction kept 6 bases outside the gene matches. CDR3 protein: CAALASNNEQFF. The CDR3 DNA reads as TGTGCCGCACTAGCGAGTAACAATGAGCAGTTCTTC.

The genes are TRBV12-3 or TRBV12-4 and TRBJ1-4; no clear D. V was shortened by 6 bases and J by 0 bases, with 14 bases between the two germline ends. This CDR3 comprises 16 residues. CDR3 in DNA: TGTGCCAGCAGCCTACATCCTTCTGCAACTAATGAAAAACTGTTTTTT. Its protein is CASSLHPSATNEKLFF.

This clonotype appeared a few times. The chain uses TRBV3-1 and TRBJ1-1; TRBD1 is a possible D gene (6 bases). This CDR3 is built from 14 residues. CDR1 LGHDT and CDR2 YNNKEL come from the germline V gene (reference sequence). V dropped 6 bases and J dropped 8 bases, with 19 bases sitting between them. CDR3 sequence: CASSQTGLGSEAFF. As DNA, the CDR3 is TGTGCCAGCAGTCAGACAGGCCTTGGTTCCGAAGCTTTCTTT. The full variable domain, its missing parts supplied by reference TRBV3-1 and TRBJ1-1, is DTAVSQTPKYLVTQMGNDKSIKCEQNLGHDTMYWYKQDSKKFLKIMFSYNNKELIINETVPNRFSPKSPDKAHLNLHINSLELGDSAVYFCASSQTGLGSEAFFGQGTRLTVV.

The gene calls are TRBV19 and TRBJ2-7, with D unclear. The V and J ends lost 6 bases and 4 bases respectively, with 10 bases between them. Germline values: CDR1 LNHDA, CDR2 SQIVND (reference sequence). There are 12 residues in the CDR3. CDR3 protein: CASSAWGYEQYF. Here the CDR3 DNA reads TGTGCCAGTAGCGCCTGGGGATACGAGCAGTACTTC.

CDR3 protein: CASSGTSGSEGIQYF. The CDR3 DNA is TGTGCCAGTAGCGGGACTAGCGGGAGCGAGGGCATTCAGTACTTC. This chain uses TRBV19 with TRBJ2-4; 14 nucleotides align to TRBD2. J gave up 9 bases and V 6 bases, and 7 bases lay outside the gene matches. CDR1 and CDR2 (germline): LNHDA, SQIVND (reference sequence). The CDR3 consists of 15 residues. Based on the CDR3 plus reference TRBV19 and TRBJ2-4, the full variable domain is DGGITQSPKYLFRKEGQNVTLSCEQNLNHDAMYWYRQDPGQGLRLIYYSQIVNDFQKGDIAEGYSVSREKKESFPLTVTSAQKNPTAFYLCASSGTSGSEGIQYFGAGTRLSVL.

CDR3 loop: CASSEGGDGYGYTF. The CDR3 region has the DNA TGTGCCAGCAGCGAAGGGGGTGACGGCTATGGCTACACCTTC. This chain joins TRBV5-6 and TRBJ1-2; tentative D call: TRBD1 (6 bases). CDR3 length: 14 residues. The V and J ends lost 4 bases and 4 bases respectively, with 14 bases between them. Germline V CDR1 and CDR2: SGHDT, YYEEEE.

This clonotype was observed at least ten times. The V and J genes are TRBV11-1 and TRBJ1-1; weak D call: TRBD1 (6 bases). The V end lost 0 bases, the J end lost 3 bases, and 14 bases lay between the germline ends. The CDR3 runs 16 residues. Germline V gene data show CDR1 as SGHAT and CDR2 as FQDESV (reference sequence). Here the CDR3 DNA reads TGTGCCAGCAGCTTAGCCATAGGACAGCTCTACACTGAAGCTTTCTTT. Protein sequence: CASSLAIGQLYTEAFF.

There are many counts of this clonotype. This rearrangement joins TRBV27 to TRBJ2-3, with 14 bases matching TRBD2. Trimming removed 3 bases from V and 9 bases from J; junction bases left unmatched: 5. Germline V gene lookup returns CDR1 MNHEY and CDR2 SMNVEV (reference sequence). The CDR3 spans 15 residues. The CDR3 DNA reads as TGTGCCAGCAGTTTCGGGACTAGCGGGAGTAGGACGCAGTATTTT. Its protein is CASSFGTSGSRTQYF.

This clonotype appeared many times. The J gene is TRBJ1-2, the V gene TRBV9, with unresolved D. This CDR3 region has 13 residues. V lost 4 bases, J lost 4 bases, and 11 bases lay in between. CDR1 SGDLS and CDR2 YYNGEE come from the germline V gene. CDR3 in amino acids: CASSFGPPYGYTF. For the CDR3, the DNA is TGTGCCAGCAGCTTCGGGCCGCCCTATGGCTACACCTTC.

Regarding this clonotype: This may arise from a read error, as a much more abundant clone is one base away. The V and J genes are TRBV20-1 and TRBJ2-5; D not certain. This CDR3 is built from 13 residues. Germline-derived CDR1 and CDR2 are DFQATT and SNEGSKA (reference sequence). Trimming took off 5 bases at V and 5 bases at J, with 15 bases between the two ends. The CDR3 bases are TGCAGTGCTCGGGCGCCAGCTAGGGAGACCCAGTACTTC. It specifies CSARAPARETQYF.

This clonotype was seen only a few times. The chain combines TRBV28 with TRBJ1-4; no reliable D call. V shed 2 bases and J shed 0 bases, with 10 bases lying between them. Germline V gene data show CDR1 as MDHEN and CDR2 as SYDVKM. The length of the CDR3 is 16 residues. The CDR3 reads CASSLNSLATNEKLFF. CDR3 sequence (DNA): TGTGCCAGCAGTTTAAACAGCCTTGCAACTAATGAAAAACTGTTTTTT.

This clonotype occurred a few times. The rearrangement joins TRBV12-3 or TRBV12-4 to TRBJ1-2, with D possibly matching TRBD1 (5 bases). The V end was cut by 8 bases, the J end by 4 bases, with 17 bases between. The CDR3 loop spans 14 amino acids. CDR3 residues: CASGRTLMLYGYTF. CDR3 nucleotides: TGTGCCAGCGGACGGACACTGATGCTCTATGGCTACACCTTC.

As regards this clonotype: One junction end disagrees with the germline gene, perhaps due to a read error. This rearrangement joins TRBV28 to TRBJ2-7; no definite D call. Germline-derived CDR1 and CDR2 are MDHEN and SYDVKM. CDR3 length: 13 amino acids. CDR3 amino acids: CASRAMNSYEQCF. The CDR3 DNA reads TGTGCATCCCGGGCTATGAACTCCTACGAGCAGTGCTTC.

This clonotype was observed many times. Here the CDR3 DNA reads TGTGCCAGCAGCTTCAGGGGATGGAACACTGAAGCTTTCTTT. Translating gives CASSFRGWNTEAFF. The chain employs TRBV7-8 and TRBJ1-1; possibly TRBD1 for D (6 bases). This CDR3 has 14 amino acids. Trimming removed 3 bases from V and 1 base from J, with 9 bases in between. CDR1 is SGHVS and CDR2 is FQNEAQ in the germline V gene.

The chain recombines TRBV10-3 with TRBJ1-6, with D uncertain. Between the trimmed V and J ends, which lost 7 bases and 7 bases, there was a span of 17 bases. The CDR3 contains 15 residues. In germline, CDR1 is ENHRY, CDR2 SYGVKD. Written as DNA, the CDR3 is TGTGCCATCAAACGGGTCGGACTTCAGAATTCACCCCTCCACTTT. Amino acid sequence: CAIKRVGLQNSPLHF.

The V and J genes are TRBV2 and TRBJ2-1; TRBD2 matches 9 bases. This CDR3 is 14 amino acids long. In germline, CDR1 is SNHLY, CDR2 FYNNEI. The V segment lost 10 bases and the J segment 5 bases; nucleotides outside the gene matches: 9. Written as DNA, the CDR3 is TGTGCCACCAGAGGTAGCGGGGGCCACAATGAGCAGTTCTTC. This gives the protein CATRGSGGHNEQFF.

This clonotype was counted between two and nine times. The V gene is TRBV30, the J gene TRBJ2-7; D is tentatively TRBD1 or TRBD2 (6 bases each). V was clipped by 4 bases and J by 7 bases, with 17 bases between them. This CDR3 is 13 amino acids long. The germline CDR1 and CDR2 sequences are GTSNPN and SVGIG (reference sequence). The CDR3 DNA follows: TGTGCCTGGACGCTAGGGGGGTCTGGAGAGCAGTACTTC. It is translated as CAWTLGGSGEQYF.

This clonotype was found many times. The rearrangement links TRBV12-3 or TRBV12-4 to TRBJ1-1; D gene uncertain. The CDR3 has 17 amino acids. Trimming shortened V by 2 bases and J by 0 bases, and 16 bases separated the two germline ends. In DNA, the CDR3 is TGTGCCAGCAGTTTAATGGGTGCGGGCTTCATGAACACTGAAGCTTTCTTT. It codes for CASSLMGAGFMNTEAFF.

This clonotype was counted ten times or more. This chain connects TRBV7-6 to TRBJ1-1; the D gene is possibly TRBD1 (6 bases). The CDR3 has 15 residues. The V gene lost 1 base and the J gene lost 0 bases, with 9 bases spanning the gap. Per the germline V gene, CDR1 is SGHVS and CDR2 is FNYEAQ. This chain's CDR3 is CASSLGGGLNTEAFF. For the CDR3, the DNA is TGTGCCAGCAGCTTAGGAGGGGGGTTGAACACTGAAGCTTTCTTT.

On this clonotype: This could be a read error, since a much larger clone is one nucleotide away. The chain couples TRBV9 to TRBJ1-1, with 9 bases identical to TRBD1. Germline lookup yields CDR1 SGDLS and CDR2 YYNGEE. The CDR3 spans 18 residues. The CDR3 reads CASIVRPHTGGLNTEAFF. CDR3 DNA: TGTGCCAGCATCGTACGACCTCATACAGGGGGCTTGAACACTGAAGCTTTCTTT.

The J gene is TRBJ1-4, the V gene TRBV4-1; D remains unclear. The CDR3 consists of 14 residues. CDR1 is MGHRA, CDR2 YSYEKL, per germline. Trimming stripped 2 bases from V and 0 bases from J, with 4 bases between. The CDR3 spells CASSQRATNEKLFF. CDR3 bases: TGCGCCAGCAGCCAACGAGCAACTAATGAAAAACTGTTTTTT.